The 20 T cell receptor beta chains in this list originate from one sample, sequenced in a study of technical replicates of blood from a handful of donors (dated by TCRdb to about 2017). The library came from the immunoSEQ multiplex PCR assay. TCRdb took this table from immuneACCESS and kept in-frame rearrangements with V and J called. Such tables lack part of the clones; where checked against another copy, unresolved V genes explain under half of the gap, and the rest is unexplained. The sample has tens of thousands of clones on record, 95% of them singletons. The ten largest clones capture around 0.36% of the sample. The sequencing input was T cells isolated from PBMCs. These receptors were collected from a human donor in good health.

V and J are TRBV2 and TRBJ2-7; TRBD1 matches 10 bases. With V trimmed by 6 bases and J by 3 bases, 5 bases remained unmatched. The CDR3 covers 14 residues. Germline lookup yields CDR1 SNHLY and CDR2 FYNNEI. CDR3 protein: CASRTGGNFYEQYF. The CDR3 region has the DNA TGTGCCAGCAGGACAGGGGGCAACTTCTACGAGCAGTACTTC.

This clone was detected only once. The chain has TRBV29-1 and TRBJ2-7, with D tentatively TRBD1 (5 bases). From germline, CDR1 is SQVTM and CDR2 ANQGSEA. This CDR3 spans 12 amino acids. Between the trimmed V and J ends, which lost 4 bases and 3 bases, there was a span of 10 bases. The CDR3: CSVARQGYEQYF. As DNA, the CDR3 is TGCAGCGTTGCCCGCCAGGGCTACGAGCAGTACTTC.

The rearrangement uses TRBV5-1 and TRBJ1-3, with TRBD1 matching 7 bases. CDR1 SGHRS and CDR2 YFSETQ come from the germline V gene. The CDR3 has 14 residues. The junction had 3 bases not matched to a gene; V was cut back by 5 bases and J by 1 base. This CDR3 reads CASSRTGSGNTIYF. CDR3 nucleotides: TGCGCCAGCAGTCGGACAGGATCTGGAAACACCATATATTTT.

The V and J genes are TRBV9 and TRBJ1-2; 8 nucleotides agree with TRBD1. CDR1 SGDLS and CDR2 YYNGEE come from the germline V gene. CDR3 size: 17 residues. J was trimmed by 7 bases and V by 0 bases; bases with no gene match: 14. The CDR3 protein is CASSVDDRGFTIGGYTF. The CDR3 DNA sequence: TGTGCCAGCAGCGTAGACGACAGGGGCTTCACGATAGGTGGCTACACCTTC.

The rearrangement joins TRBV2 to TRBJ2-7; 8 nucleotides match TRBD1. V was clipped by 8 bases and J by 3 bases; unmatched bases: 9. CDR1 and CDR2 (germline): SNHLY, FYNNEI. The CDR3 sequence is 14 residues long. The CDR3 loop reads CASLGQGSGYEQYF. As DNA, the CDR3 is TGTGCCAGCTTAGGACAGGGATCTGGCTACGAGCAGTACTTC.

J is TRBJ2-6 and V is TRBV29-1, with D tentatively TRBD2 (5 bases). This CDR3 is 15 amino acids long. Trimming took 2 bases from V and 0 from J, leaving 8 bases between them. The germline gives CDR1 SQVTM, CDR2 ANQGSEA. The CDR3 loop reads CSVEWTGSGANVLTF. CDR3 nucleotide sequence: TGCAGCGTTGAATGGACTGGCTCTGGGGCCAACGTCCTGACTTTC.

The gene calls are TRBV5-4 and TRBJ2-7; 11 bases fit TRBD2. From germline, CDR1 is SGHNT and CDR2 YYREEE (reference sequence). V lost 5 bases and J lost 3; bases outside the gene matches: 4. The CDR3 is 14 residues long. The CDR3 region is CASSLAGGGYEQYF. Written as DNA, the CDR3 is TGTGCCAGCAGTTTAGCGGGAGGGGGCTACGAGCAGTACTTC.

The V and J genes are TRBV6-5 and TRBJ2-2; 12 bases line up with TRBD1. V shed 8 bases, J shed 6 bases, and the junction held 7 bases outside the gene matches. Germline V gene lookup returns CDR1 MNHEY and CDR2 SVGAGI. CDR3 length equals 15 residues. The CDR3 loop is CASSPGQGASGELFF. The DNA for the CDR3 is TGTGCCAGCTCCCCGGGACAGGGGGCTTCCGGGGAGCTGTTTTTT.

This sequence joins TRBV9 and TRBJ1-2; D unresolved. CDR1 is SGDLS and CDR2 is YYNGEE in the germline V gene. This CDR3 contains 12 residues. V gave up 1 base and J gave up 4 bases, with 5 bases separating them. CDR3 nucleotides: TGTGCCAGCAGCGTAAACACCTATGGCTACACCTTC. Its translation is CASSVNTYGYTF.

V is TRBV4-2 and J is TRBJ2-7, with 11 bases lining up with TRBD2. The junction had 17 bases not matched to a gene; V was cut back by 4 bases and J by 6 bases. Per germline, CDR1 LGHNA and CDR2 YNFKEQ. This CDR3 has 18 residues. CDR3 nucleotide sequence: TGTGCCAGCAGCCCCGCCGGGACTAGCGGCCCCTTGCGCGGCGAGCAGTACTTC. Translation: CASSPAGTSGPLRGEQYF.

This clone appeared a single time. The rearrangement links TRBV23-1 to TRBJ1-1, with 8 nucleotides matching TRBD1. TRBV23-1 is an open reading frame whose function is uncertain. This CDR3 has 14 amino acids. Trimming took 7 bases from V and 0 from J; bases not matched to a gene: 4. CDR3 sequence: CASKGQGVNTEAFF. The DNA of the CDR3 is TGCGCCAGCAAAGGACAGGGAGTGAACACTGAAGCTTTCTTT.

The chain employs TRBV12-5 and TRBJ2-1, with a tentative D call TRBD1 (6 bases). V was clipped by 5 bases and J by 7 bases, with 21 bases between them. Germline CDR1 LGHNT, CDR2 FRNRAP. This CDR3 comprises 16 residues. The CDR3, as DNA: TGTGCTAGTGGTCCCGATGGGACACTGGCTCAGAATGAGCAGTTCTTC. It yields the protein CASGPDGTLAQNEQFF.

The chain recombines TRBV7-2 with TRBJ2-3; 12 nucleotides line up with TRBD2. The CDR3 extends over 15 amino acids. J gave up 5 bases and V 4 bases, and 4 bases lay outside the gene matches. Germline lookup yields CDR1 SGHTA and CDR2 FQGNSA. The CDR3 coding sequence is TGTGCCAGCAGCTCCCGACTAGCGGGAGTAGATACGCAGTATTTT. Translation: CASSSRLAGVDTQYF.

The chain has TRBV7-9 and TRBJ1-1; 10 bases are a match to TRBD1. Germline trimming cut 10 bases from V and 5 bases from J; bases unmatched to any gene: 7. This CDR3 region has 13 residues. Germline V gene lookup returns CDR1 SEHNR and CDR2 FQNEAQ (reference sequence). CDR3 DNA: TGTGCCACCGGGACAGGGGAGAATACTGAAGCTTTCTTT. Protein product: CATGTGENTEAFF. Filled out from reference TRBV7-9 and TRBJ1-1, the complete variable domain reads DTGVSQNPRHKITKRGQNVTFRCDPISEHNRLYWYRQTLGQGPEFLTYFQNEAQLEKSRLLSDRFSAERPKGSFSTLEIQRTEQGDSAMYLCATGTGENTEAFFGQGTRLTVV.

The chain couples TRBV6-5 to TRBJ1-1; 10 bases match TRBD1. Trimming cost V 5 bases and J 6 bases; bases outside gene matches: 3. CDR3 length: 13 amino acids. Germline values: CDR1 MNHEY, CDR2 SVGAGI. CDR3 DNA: TGTGCCAGCAGTCGGGACAGGGGCCCTGAAGCTTTCTTT. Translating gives CASSRDRGPEAFF.

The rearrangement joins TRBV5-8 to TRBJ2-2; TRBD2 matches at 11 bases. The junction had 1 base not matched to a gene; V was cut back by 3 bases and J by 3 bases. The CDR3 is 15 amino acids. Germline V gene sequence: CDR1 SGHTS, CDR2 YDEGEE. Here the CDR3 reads CASSSLAGDTGELFF. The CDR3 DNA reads TGTGCCAGCAGCTCACTAGCGGGAGACACCGGGGAGCTGTTTTTT.

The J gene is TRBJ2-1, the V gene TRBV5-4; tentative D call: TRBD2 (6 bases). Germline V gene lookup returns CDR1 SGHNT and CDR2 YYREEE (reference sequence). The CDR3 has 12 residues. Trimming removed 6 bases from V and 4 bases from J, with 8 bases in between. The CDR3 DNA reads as TGTGCCAGCACCGGGAGTTACAATGAGCAGTTCTTC. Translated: CASTGSYNEQFF.

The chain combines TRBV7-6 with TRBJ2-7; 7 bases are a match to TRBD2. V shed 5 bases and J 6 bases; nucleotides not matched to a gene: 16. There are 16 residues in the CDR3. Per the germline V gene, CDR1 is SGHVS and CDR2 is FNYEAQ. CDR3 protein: CASSPPPWSGGVEQYF. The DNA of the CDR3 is TGTGCCAGCAGCCCTCCGCCCTGGTCGGGAGGCGTCGAGCAGTACTTC.

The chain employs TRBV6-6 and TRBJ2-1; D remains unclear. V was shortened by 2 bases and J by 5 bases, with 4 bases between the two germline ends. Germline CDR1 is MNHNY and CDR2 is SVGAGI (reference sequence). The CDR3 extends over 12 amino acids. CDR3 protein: CASSYANNEQFF. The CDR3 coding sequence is TGTGCCAGCAGTTACGCTAACAATGAGCAGTTCTTC.

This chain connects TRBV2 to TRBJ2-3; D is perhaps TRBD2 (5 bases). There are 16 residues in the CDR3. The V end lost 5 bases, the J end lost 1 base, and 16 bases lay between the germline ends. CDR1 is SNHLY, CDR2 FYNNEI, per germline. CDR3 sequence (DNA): TGTGCCAGCAGTTTCCTAGGACCGGAGGGCACAGATACGCAGTATTTT. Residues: CASSFLGPEGTDTQYF. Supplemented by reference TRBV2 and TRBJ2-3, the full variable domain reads EPEVTQTPSHQVTQMGQEVILRCVPISNHLYFYWYRQILGQKVEFLVSFYNNEISEKSEIFDDQFSVERPDGSNFTLKIRSTKLEDSAMYFCASSFLGPEGTDTQYFGPGTRLTVL.